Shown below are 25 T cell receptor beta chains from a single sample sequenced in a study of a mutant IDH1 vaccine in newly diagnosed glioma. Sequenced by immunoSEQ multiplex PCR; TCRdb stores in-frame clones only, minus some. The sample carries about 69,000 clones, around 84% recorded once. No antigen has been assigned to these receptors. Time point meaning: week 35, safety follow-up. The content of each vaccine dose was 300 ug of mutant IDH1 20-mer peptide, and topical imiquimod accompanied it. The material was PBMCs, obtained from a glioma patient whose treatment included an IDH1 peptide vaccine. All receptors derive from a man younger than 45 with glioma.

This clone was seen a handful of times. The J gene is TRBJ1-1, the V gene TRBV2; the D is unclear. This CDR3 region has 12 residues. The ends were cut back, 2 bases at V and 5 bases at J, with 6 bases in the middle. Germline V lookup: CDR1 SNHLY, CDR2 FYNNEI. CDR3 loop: CASSERWTEAFF. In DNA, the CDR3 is TGTGCCAGCAGTGAAAGGTGGACTGAAGCTTTCTTT.

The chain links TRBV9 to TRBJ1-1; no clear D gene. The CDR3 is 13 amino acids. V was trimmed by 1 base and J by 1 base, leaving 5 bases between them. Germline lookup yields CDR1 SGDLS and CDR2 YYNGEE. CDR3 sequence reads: CASSVLENTEAFF. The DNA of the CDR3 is TGTGCCAGCAGCGTATTAGAGAACACTGAAGCTTTCTTT.

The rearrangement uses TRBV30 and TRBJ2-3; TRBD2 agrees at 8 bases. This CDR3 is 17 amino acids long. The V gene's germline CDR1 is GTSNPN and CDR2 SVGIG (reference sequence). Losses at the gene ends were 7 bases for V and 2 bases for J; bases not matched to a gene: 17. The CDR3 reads CAFERGGAGGYTDTQYF. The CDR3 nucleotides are TGTGCCTTCGAACGCGGGGGCGCGGGGGGTTACACAGATACGCAGTATTTT.

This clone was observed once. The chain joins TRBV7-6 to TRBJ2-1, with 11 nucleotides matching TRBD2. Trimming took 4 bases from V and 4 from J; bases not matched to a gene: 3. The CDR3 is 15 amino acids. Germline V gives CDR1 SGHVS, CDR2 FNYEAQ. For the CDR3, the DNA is TGTGCCAGCAGCTCTAGCGGGGGGCGTTACAATGAGCAGTTCTTC. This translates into CASSSSGGRYNEQFF.

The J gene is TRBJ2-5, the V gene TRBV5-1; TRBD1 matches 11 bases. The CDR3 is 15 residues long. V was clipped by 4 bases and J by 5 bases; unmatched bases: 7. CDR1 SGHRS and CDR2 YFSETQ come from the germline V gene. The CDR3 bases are TGCGCCAGCAGCCCTAGGACAGGGGGCACTGAGACCCAGTACTTC. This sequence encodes CASSPRTGGTETQYF. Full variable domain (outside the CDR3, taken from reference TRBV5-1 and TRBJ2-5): KAGVTQTPRYLIKTRGQQVTLSCSPISGHRSVSWYQQTPGQGLQFLFEYFSETQRNKGNFPGRFSGRQFSNSRSEMNVSTLELGDSALYLCASSPRTGGTETQYFGPGTRLLVL.

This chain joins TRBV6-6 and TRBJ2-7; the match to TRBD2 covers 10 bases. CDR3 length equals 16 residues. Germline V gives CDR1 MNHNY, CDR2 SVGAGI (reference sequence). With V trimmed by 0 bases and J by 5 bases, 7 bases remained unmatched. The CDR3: CASSYSLASGGHEQYF. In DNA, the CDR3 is TGTGCCAGCAGTTACTCGCTGGCTAGCGGGGGTCACGAGCAGTACTTC.

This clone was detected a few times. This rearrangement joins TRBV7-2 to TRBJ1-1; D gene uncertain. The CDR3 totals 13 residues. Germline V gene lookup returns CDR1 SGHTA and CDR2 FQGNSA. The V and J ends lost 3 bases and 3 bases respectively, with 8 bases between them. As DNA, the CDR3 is TGTGCCAGCAGCTTCCAGAGGGACACTGAAGCTTTCTTT. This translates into CASSFQRDTEAFF.

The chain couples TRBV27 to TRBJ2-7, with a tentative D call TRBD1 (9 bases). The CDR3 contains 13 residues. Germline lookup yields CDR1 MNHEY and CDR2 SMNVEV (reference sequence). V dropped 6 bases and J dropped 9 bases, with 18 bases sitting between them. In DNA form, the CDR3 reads TGTGCCAGCAGACAGGGGGCACGGGGGGGGCAGTACTTC. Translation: CASRQGARGGQYF.

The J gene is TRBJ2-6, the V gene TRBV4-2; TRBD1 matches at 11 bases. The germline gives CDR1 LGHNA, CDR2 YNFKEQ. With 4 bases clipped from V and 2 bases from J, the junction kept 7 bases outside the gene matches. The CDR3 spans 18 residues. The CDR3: CASSRPGQGVAGANVLTF. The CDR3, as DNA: TGTGCCAGCAGCCGCCCGGGACAGGGGGTGGCTGGGGCCAACGTCCTGACTTTC.

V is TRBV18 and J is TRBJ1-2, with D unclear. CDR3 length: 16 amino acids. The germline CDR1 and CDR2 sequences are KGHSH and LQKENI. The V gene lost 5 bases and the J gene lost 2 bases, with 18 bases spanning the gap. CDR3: CASSGGQTNTNYGYTF. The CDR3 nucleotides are TGTGCCAGCTCAGGCGGGCAGACCAATACCAACTATGGCTACACCTTC.

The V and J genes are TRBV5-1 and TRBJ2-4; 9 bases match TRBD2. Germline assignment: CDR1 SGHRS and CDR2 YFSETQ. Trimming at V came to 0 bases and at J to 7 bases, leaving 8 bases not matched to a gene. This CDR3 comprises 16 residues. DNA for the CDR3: TGCGCCAGCAGCTTGGTTGCGGGAGGGGGAGAGAACATTCAGTACTTC. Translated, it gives CASSLVAGGGENIQYF.

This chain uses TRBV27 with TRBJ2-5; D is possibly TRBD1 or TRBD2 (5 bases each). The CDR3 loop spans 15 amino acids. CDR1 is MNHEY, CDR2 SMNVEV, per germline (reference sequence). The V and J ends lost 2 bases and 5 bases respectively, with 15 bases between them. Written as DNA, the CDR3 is TGTGCCAGCAGTTTAGGTGGGACCCAGGCCGAGACCCAGTACTTC. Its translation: CASSLGGTQAETQYF.

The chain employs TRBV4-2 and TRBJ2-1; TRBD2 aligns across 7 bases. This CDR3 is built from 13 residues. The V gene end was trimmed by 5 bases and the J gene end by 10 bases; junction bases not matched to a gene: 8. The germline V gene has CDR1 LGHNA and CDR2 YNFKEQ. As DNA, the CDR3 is TGTGCCAGCAGCTATTTACTAGCGAAGGAGCAGTTCTTC. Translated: CASSYLLAKEQFF.

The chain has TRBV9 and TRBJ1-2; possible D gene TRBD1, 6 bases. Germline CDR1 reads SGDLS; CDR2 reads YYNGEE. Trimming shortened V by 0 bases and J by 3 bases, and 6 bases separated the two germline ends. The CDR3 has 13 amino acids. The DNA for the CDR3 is TGTGCCAGCAGCGTAGGACAGGACTATGGCTACACCTTC. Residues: CASSVGQDYGYTF.

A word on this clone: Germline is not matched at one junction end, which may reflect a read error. The CDR3 is CASSFFGARSDAFF. As DNA, the CDR3 is TGTGCCAGCAGTTTCTTTGGGGCCCGGTCTGACGCTTTCTTT. This rearrangement joins TRBV28 to TRBJ1-1; possible D gene TRBD1, 5 bases. Germline CDR1 is MDHEN and CDR2 is SYDVKM. CDR3 length: 14 amino acids.

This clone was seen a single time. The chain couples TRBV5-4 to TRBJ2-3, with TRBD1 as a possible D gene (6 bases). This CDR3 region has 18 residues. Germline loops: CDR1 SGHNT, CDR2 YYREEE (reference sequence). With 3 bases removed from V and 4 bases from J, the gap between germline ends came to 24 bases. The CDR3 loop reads CASSSSGLVAGGPDTQYF. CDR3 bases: TGTGCCAGCAGCTCCTCTGGCTTGGTGGCTGGGGGCCCAGATACGCAGTATTTT.

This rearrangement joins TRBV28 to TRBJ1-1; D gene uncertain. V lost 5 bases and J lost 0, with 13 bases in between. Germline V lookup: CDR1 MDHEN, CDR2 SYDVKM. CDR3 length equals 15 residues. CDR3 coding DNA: TGTGCCAGCAGTGCCATTTCCCCACTGAACACTGAAGCTTTCTTT. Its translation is CASSAISPLNTEAFF. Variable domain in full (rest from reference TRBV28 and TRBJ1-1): DVKVTQSSRYLVKRTGEKVFLECVQDMDHENMFWYRQDPGLGLRLIYFSYDVKMKEKGDIPEGYSVSREKKERFSLILESASTNQTSMYLCASSAISPLNTEAFFGQGTRLTVV.

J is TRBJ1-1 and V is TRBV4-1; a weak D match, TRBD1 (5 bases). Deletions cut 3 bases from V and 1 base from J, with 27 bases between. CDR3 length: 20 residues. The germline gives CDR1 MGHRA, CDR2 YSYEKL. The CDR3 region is CASSHPSVGGASRGNTEAFF. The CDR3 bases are TGCGCCAGCAGCCACCCAAGCGTCGGAGGGGCGTCAAGGGGGAACACTGAAGCTTTCTTT.

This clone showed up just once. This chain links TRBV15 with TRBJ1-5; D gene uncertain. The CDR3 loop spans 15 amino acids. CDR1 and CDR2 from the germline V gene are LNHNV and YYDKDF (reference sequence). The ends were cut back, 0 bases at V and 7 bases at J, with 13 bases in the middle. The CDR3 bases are TGTGCCACCAGCAGAGAAAGGTTGGGTGGACAGCCCCAGCATTTT. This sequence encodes CATSRERLGGQPQHF.

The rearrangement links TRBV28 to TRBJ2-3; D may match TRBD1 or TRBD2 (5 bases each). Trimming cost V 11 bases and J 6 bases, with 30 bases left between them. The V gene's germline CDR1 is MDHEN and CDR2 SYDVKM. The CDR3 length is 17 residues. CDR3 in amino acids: CARALGDSHAGTDTQYF. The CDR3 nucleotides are TGTGCCCGGGCCCTGGGTGACAGCCACGCAGGGACGGATACGCAGTATTTT.

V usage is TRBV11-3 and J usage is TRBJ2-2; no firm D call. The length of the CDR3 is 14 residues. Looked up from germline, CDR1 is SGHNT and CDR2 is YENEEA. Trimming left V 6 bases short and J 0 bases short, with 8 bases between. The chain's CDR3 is CASRKGSNTGELFF. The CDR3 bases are TGTGCCAGCAGGAAAGGTTCGAACACCGGGGAGCTGTTTTTT.

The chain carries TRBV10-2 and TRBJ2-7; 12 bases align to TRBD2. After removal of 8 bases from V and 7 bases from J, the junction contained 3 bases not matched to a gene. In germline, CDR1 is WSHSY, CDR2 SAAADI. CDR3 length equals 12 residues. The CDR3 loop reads CASGLAGQEQYF. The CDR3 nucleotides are TGCGCCAGCGGACTAGCGGGGCAAGAGCAGTACTTC.

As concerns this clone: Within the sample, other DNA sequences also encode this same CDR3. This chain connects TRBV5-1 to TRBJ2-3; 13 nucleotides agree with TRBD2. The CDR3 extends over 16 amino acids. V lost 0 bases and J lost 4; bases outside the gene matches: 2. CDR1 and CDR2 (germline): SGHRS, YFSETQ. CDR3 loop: CASSLGLAGGADTQYF. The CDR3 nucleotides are TGCGCCAGCAGCTTGGGACTAGCGGGAGGTGCAGATACGCAGTATTTT. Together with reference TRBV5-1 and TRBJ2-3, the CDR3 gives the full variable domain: KAGVTQTPRYLIKTRGQQVTLSCSPISGHRSVSWYQQTPGQGLQFLFEYFSETQRNKGNFPGRFSGRQFSNSRSEMNVSTLELGDSALYLCASSLGLAGGADTQYFGPGTRLTVL.

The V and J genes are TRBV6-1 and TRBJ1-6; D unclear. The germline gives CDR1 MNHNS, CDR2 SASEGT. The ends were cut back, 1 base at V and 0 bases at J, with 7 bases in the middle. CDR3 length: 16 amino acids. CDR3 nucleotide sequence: TGTGCCAGCAGTGAAGGTGGGCGCTCCTATAATTCACCCCTCCACTTT. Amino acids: CASSEGGRSYNSPLHF.

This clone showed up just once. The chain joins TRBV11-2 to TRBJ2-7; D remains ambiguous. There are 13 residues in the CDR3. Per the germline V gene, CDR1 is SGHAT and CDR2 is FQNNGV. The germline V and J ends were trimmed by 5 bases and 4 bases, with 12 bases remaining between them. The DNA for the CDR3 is TGTGCCAGCAGCGCATTTGGGTTTTACGAGCAGTACTTC. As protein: CASSAFGFYEQYF. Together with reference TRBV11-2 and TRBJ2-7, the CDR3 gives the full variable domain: EAGVAQSPRYKIIEKRQSVAFWCNPISGHATLYWYQQILGQGPKLLIQFQNNGVVDDSQLPKDRFSAERLKGVDSTLKIQPAKLEDSAVYLCASSAFGFYEQYFGPGTRLTVT.